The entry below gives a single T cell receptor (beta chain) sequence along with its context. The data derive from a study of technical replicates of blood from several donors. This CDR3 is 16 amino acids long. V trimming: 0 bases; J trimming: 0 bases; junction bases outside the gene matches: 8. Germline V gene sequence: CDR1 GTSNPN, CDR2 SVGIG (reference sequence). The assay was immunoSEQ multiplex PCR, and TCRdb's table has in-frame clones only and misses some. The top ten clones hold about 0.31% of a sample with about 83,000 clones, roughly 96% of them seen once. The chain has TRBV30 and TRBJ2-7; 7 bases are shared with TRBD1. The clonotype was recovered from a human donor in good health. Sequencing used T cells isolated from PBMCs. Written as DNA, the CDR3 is TGTGCCTGGAGTGTACTAGGGTCAGGGGGCTCCTACGAGCAGTACTTC. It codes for CAWSVLGSGGSYEQYF.